The 25 T cell receptor beta chains below all came from one sample that was sequenced in a study of T-cell memory formation after mild COVID-19. Via MiXCR, TCRdb re-called the 5' RACE reads, giving one row per CDR3 protein. The repertoire consists of approximately 230,000 distinct CDR3 sequences, with approximately 16% occurring once and the leading ten covering around 3.8%. Sample: PBMCs or a T cell subset sorted from them (not recorded which). Source of these receptors: a man aged 18 to 35 who had mild COVID-19 (a few samples of this study predate the infection). Cell type and time point are not known.

There are a few counts of this clonotype. The J gene is TRBJ1-6, the V gene TRBV20-1, with TRBD1 as a possible D gene (5 bases). Germline V gene lookup returns CDR1 DFQATT and CDR2 SNEGSKA (reference sequence). The CDR3 has 14 residues. V dropped 5 bases and J dropped 10 bases, with 18 bases sitting between them. The CDR3 region has the DNA TGCAGTGCTTCCTTGGAGTGGGACGACTCACCCCTCCACTTT. Its protein is CSASLEWDDSPLHF.

This clonotype was counted a few times. This chain joins TRBV5-1 and TRBJ2-1; a possible D gene is TRBD2 (5 bases). The V end lost 1 base, the J end lost 1 base, and 6 bases lay between the germline ends. Germline V CDR1 and CDR2: SGHRS, YFSETQ. This CDR3 spans 14 amino acids. Here the CDR3 reads CASSLSGSYNEQFF. The CDR3 coding sequence is TGCGCCAGCAGCTTGTCGGGGTCCTACAATGAGCAGTTCTTC.

This clonotype was detected a few times. V and J are TRBV2 and TRBJ2-7; 8 positions match TRBD1. The V gene end was trimmed by 2 bases and the J gene end by 4 bases; junction bases not matched to a gene: 4. Germline V CDR1 and CDR2: SNHLY, FYNNEI. The CDR3 loop spans 14 amino acids. The CDR3 coding sequence is TGTGCCAGCAGTGAACAGGGGGCAGGGTACGAGCAGTACGTC. Protein product: CASSEQGAGYEQYV.

The table lists this clonotype with a few counts. This sequence joins TRBV5-6 and TRBJ1-1, with D perhaps TRBD1 (5 bases). Germline CDR1 SGHDT, CDR2 YYEEEE. This CDR3 region has 14 residues. The germline V and J ends were trimmed by 0 bases and 1 base, with 7 bases remaining between them. CDR3 protein: CASSLADRNTEAFF. CDR3 nucleotide sequence: TGTGCCAGCAGCTTGGCCGACAGGAACACTGAAGCTTTCTTT.

This clonotype has only a few counts. CDR3 protein: CASRRGGLAGGRETQYF. The CDR3 coding sequence is TGTGCCAGCAGGCGCGGGGGACTAGCGGGGGGGAGAGAGACCCAGTACTTC. V and J are TRBV28 and TRBJ2-5; 16 nucleotides match TRBD2. The CDR3 sequence is 17 residues long. CDR1 MDHEN and CDR2 SYDVKM come from the germline V gene. Trimming at V came to 6 bases and at J to 4 bases, leaving 8 bases not matched to a gene.

V and J are TRBV12-3 or TRBV12-4 and TRBJ2-5; no definite D call. V was shortened by 5 bases and J by 5 bases, with 12 bases between the two germline ends. The CDR3 is 13 residues long. DNA of the CDR3: TGTGCCAGCAGTAGCGTGGGTGGGGAGACCCAGTACTTC. Its protein is CASSSVGGETQYF.

This clonotype was seen only a few times. The V call is TRBV29-1, the J call TRBJ2-5, with D possibly matching TRBD1 (7 bases). Germline V CDR1 and CDR2: SQVTM, ANQGSEA. The CDR3 has 12 amino acids. Trimming left V 6 bases short and J 5 bases short, with 13 bases between. CDR3 bases: TGCAGCGTGGCAGGGGGGACGGAGACCCAGTACTTC. It yields the protein CSVAGGTETQYF.

This clonotype was recorded many times. The J gene is TRBJ2-3, the V gene TRBV7-2; 7 bases line up with TRBD1. This CDR3 has 15 amino acids. V dropped 6 bases and J dropped 2; count of bases not matched to a gene: 8. Germline V CDR1 and CDR2: SGHTA, FQGNSA. Here the CDR3 reads CASSPARGPTDTQYF. The CDR3 DNA follows: TGTGCCAGCAGTCCTGCTAGGGGGCCCACAGATACGCAGTATTTT.

This chain links TRBV5-1 with TRBJ2-5; possibly TRBD1 or TRBD2 for D (5 bases each). The CDR3 extends over 15 amino acids. Looked up from germline, CDR1 is SGHRS and CDR2 is YFSETQ. Trimming shortened V by 4 bases and J by 5 bases, and 18 bases separated the two germline ends. In DNA form, the CDR3 reads TGCGCCAGCAGCCTTCAGGGTTTGGAGCGGGAGACCCAGTACTTC. It encodes CASSLQGLERETQYF.

This chain joins TRBV5-1 and TRBJ2-5; D remains unclear. The V and J ends lost 1 base and 1 base respectively, with 8 bases between them. Germline values: CDR1 SGHRS, CDR2 YFSETQ. This CDR3 region has 14 residues. CDR3 in amino acids: CASSLSWVQETQYF. CDR3 bases: TGCGCCAGCAGCTTGAGCTGGGTCCAAGAGACCCAGTACTTC.

The rearrangement joins TRBV6-5 to TRBJ2-3; D ambiguous. V was trimmed by 0 bases and J by 1 base, leaving 8 bases between them. This CDR3 contains 15 residues. Germline assignment: CDR1 MNHEY and CDR2 SVGAGI. The CDR3 protein is CASSYSPLRTDTQYF. The CDR3 nucleotides read TGTGCCAGCAGTTACTCCCCTTTGCGCACAGATACGCAGTATTTT.

The chain combines TRBV5-1 with TRBJ2-2, with D possibly being TRBD2 (7 bases). CDR3 length: 16 residues. Germline V gives CDR1 SGHRS, CDR2 YFSETQ. The V end was cut by 1 base, the J end by 0 bases, with 10 bases between. CDR3 DNA sequence: TGCGCCAGCAGCTTGATAGGGGGGGCGAACACCGGGGAGCTGTTTTTT. Translating gives CASSLIGGANTGELFF.

This clonotype was detected a few times. The chain employs TRBV7-9 and TRBJ1-2; D not resolved. The germline V gene has CDR1 SEHNR and CDR2 FQNEAQ (reference sequence). V lost 1 base, J lost 0 bases, and 9 bases lay in between. The CDR3 consists of 15 residues. The CDR3 DNA follows: TGTGCCAGCAGCTTAGGATTGGTGTCTAACTATGGCTACACCTTC. Residues: CASSLGLVSNYGYTF.

In regard to this clonotype: A read error may be the cause here, since a much bigger clone is one base away. This chain joins TRBV5-8 and TRBJ1-5, with D perhaps matching TRBD1 (5 bases). The CDR3 contains 16 residues. From germline, CDR1 is SGHTS and CDR2 YDEGEE. DNA for the CDR3: TGTGCCAGCAGCTTATGGGCAGGGATAGGCAATCATCCCCAGCATTTT. It codes for CASSLWAGIGNHPQHF.

This clonotype was seen a few times. The chain links TRBV4-3 to TRBJ2-3, with D possibly being TRBD1 (6 bases). CDR1 and CDR2 from the germline V gene are LGHNA and YSLEER. V shed 2 bases and J shed 4 bases, with 10 bases lying between them. This CDR3 is 14 amino acids long. The DNA of the CDR3 is TGCGCCAGCAGCCAAAGAGACAGGTCAGATACGCAGTATTTT. Protein sequence: CASSQRDRSDTQYF.

The rearrangement joins TRBV7-2 to TRBJ2-3; perhaps D is TRBD1 or TRBD2 (5 bases each). The germline CDR1 and CDR2 sequences are SGHTA and FQGNSA. CDR3 size: 13 residues. The V and J ends lost 1 base and 4 bases respectively, with 6 bases between them. CDR3 bases: TGTGCCAGCAGCTTAGTGGGGGCAGATACGCAGTATTTT. Translating gives CASSLVGADTQYF.

This clonotype was counted between two and nine times. The rearrangement joins TRBV15 to TRBJ1-5; no definite D call. V was trimmed by 0 bases and J by 3 bases, leaving 9 bases between them. The CDR3 consists of 15 residues. CDR1 and CDR2 from the germline V gene are LNHNV and YYDKDF (reference sequence). The CDR3 region has the DNA TGTGCCACCAGCAGAGATCCCGGTCTCAATCAGCCCCAGCATTTT. This encodes CATSRDPGLNQPQHF.

This clonotype was found a few times. The chain carries TRBV9 and TRBJ2-3, with a tentative D call TRBD2 (6 bases). The germline CDR1 and CDR2 sequences are SGDLS and YYNGEE. V lost 1 base and J 2 bases, leaving 17 bases between the germline ends. The CDR3 runs to 17 residues. CDR3: CASSVPSGGGDTDTQYF. CDR3 DNA sequence: TGTGCCAGCAGCGTACCGTCCGGCGGAGGGGACACAGATACGCAGTATTTT.

The rearrangement links TRBV13 to TRBJ2-1; 10 bases align to TRBD1. Germline V gene sequence: CDR1 PRHDT, CDR2 FYEKMQ (reference sequence). V trimming: 4 bases; J trimming: 3 bases; junction bases outside the gene matches: 6. The CDR3 runs 16 residues. CDR3 DNA: TGTGCCAGCAGCTCGGTCGGGACAGGGGTCTACAATGAGCAGTTCTTC. Protein product: CASSSVGTGVYNEQFF.

This clonotype has at least ten counts. This sequence joins TRBV12-3 or TRBV12-4 and TRBJ2-2, with a possible D match to TRBD1 (6 bases). With 7 bases removed from V and 6 bases from J, the gap between germline ends came to 15 bases. The CDR3 runs 14 residues. As DNA, the CDR3 is TGTGCCAGCAAACCGGGACAAAACTCCGGGGAGCTGTTTTTT. Residues: CASKPGQNSGELFF.

The chain links TRBV27 to TRBJ2-2; 9 bases are shared with TRBD2. V lost 3 bases and J lost 5; bases outside the gene matches: 7. There are 16 residues in the CDR3. The germline CDR1 and CDR2 sequences are MNHEY and SMNVEV (reference sequence). CDR3 region: CASSLMNSGGTGELFF. In DNA form, the CDR3 reads TGTGCCAGCAGTTTGATGAATAGCGGGGGAACCGGGGAGCTGTTTTTT.

This clonotype was observed a handful of times. The chain joins TRBV29-1 to TRBJ2-4, with a weak D call TRBD2 (5 bases). The CDR3 runs 11 residues. Germline assignment: CDR1 SQVTM and CDR2 ANQGSEA. V was clipped by 6 bases and J by 5 bases, with 8 bases between them. CDR3 nucleotide sequence: TGCAGCGTCGACTACCAAAACATTCAGTACTTC. This sequence encodes CSVDYQNIQYF. The variable domain in full, completed from reference TRBV29-1 and TRBJ2-4, reads SAVISQKPSRDICQRGTSLTIQCQVDSQVTMMFWYRQQPGQSLTLIATANQGSEATYESGFVIDKFPISRPNLTFSTLTVSNMSPEDSSIYLCSVDYQNIQYFGAGTRLSVL.

The sample holds a few counts of this clonotype. The V and J genes are TRBV29-1 and TRBJ2-5; D may match TRBD1 or TRBD2 (6 bases each). The CDR3 is made up of 20 amino acids. Germline CDR1 is SQVTM and CDR2 is ANQGSEA. The V end lost 2 bases, the J end lost 1 base, and 29 bases lay between the germline ends. CDR3 sequence reads: CSVEIRGRSFTPGFQETQYF. The CDR3 DNA follows: TGCAGCGTTGAAATCCGGGGGCGAAGCTTTACTCCGGGTTTCCAAGAGACCCAGTACTTC.

This clonotype was found many times. This rearrangement joins TRBV7-9 to TRBJ1-1, with D possibly TRBD1 on 6 matching bases. CDR3 length: 14 amino acids. V was cut by 6 bases and J by 4 bases, with 15 bases left in between. The germline V gene encodes CDR1 SEHNR and CDR2 FQNEAQ (reference sequence). For the CDR3, the DNA is TGTGCCAGCAGTCAGTTCCGGGACACCACTGAAGCTTTCTTT. As protein: CASSQFRDTTEAFF.

The table lists this clonotype with a few counts. The V gene is TRBV6-2 or TRBV6-3, the J gene TRBJ2-7; no firm D call. The CDR3 covers 12 residues. Germline CDR1 and CDR2: MNHEY and SVGEGT. Trimming took off 5 bases at V and 6 bases at J, with 11 bases between the two ends. The CDR3 region has the DNA TGTGCCAGCAGTCCACCGGGCGGCGAGCAGTACGTC. Encoded protein: CASSPPGGEQYV.